This TCR beta chain was identified during a study of T cell responses to AZD1222 COVID-19 vaccine. V lost 7 bases and J lost 3; bases outside the gene matches: 11. Germline V gives CDR1 MNHEY, CDR2 SVGAGI. This CDR3 has 15 amino acids. This clone was found a few times. The data were produced by immunoSEQ multiplex PCR, yet TCRdb's version contains in-frame clones alone and is incomplete. In the table there are 85,000 to 130,000 clones, over 90% of which are singletons. The sequencing used peripheral blood, collected on day 0 of AZD1222 vaccination. The chain employs TRBV6-5 and TRBJ2-7; TRBD2 agrees at 8 bases. The receptor comes from an adult in good health. The CDR3 nucleotides are TGTGCCAGCAATACTGGAGCGGGGGATCTCTACGAGCAGTACTTC. It is translated as CASNTGAGDLYEQYF.